The TCR beta chain described here comes from a study of early T cells in non-severe SARS-CoV-2 infection. Study in general: Sequencing input comprised bulk RNA from unsorted whole blood; chain pairing was not available.

V lost 1 base, J lost 2 bases, and 6 bases lay in between. Germline V lookup: CDR1 DFQATT, CDR2 SNEGSKA (reference sequence). The CDR3 has 13 residues. TCRdb analysed the 5' RACE reads with MiXCR anew, one entry per CDR3 protein. This repertoire shows approximately 31,000 distinct CDR3 sequences, 4.5% to 6% found once; its top ten account for 4.5% to 5.5%. This clonotype came up many times. The specimen was whole blood. The chain links TRBV20-1 to TRBJ2-1, with unresolved D. The TCR sequence derives from an adult who was a healthcare worker with PCR-confirmed SARS-CoV-2 infection or an uninfected control (not recorded which). The CDR3, as DNA: TGCAGTGCTAGAGGTCCAGCCTACAATGAGCAGTTCTTC. Its translation: CSARGPAYNEQFF.